Presented here are 28 T cell receptor beta chains from one specimen sequenced in a study of T cells in Graves' hyperthyroidism and ophthalmopathy. TCR beta CDR3 region amplification was performed from RNA transcripts. Carried out on the TCR CDR3, a first-round RT-PCR used the HTBI primer set. TCRdb ran MiXCR on the multiplex PCR reads and lists one entry per CDR3 protein. Altogether 350,000 to 400,000 distinct CDR3 sequences are present, approximately 13% being singletons, with the ten largest covering about 10%. The sample taken for sequencing was blood. The receptors shown here come from a woman aged 60-75 years with Graves' hyperthyroidism.

In this sample, this clonotype turned up many times. The V call is TRBV4-2, the J call TRBJ2-5, with 9 positions matching TRBD1. J was trimmed by 5 bases and V by 4 bases; bases with no gene match: 8. CDR1 is LGHNA and CDR2 is YNFKEQ in the germline V gene. This CDR3 contains 15 residues. For the CDR3, the DNA is TGTGCCAGCAGCCTAGACACAGGGGGCTGGGAGACCCAGTACTTC. Translating gives CASSLDTGGWETQYF.

This clonotype was seen ten or more times. Written as DNA, the CDR3 is TGTGCCAGCAGCTTAGTCGCGGGTAGCGGGAGCCAACGGTCGAATGAGCAGTTCTTC. It specifies CASSLVAGSGSQRSNEQFF. The rearrangement links TRBV7-2 to TRBJ2-1; the match to TRBD2 covers 9 bases. Germline values: CDR1 SGHTA, CDR2 FQGNSA. The CDR3 loop spans 19 amino acids. J was trimmed by 7 bases and V by 1 base; bases with no gene match: 17.

This clonotype came up many times. The chain combines TRBV14 with TRBJ2-5; D is undetermined. This CDR3 spans 13 amino acids. V gave up 4 bases and J gave up 5 bases, with 11 bases separating them. Looked up from germline, CDR1 is SGHDN and CDR2 is FVKESK. The CDR3 DNA reads as TGTGCCAGCAGCCGAGACGGCGTTGAGACCCAGTACTTC. It translates to CASSRDGVETQYF. The entire variable domain, with the rest obtained from reference TRBV14 and TRBJ2-5, is as follows: EAGVTQFPSHSVIEKGQTVTLRCDPISGHDNLYWYRRVMGKEIKFLLHFVKESKQDESGMPNNRFLAERTGGTYSTLKVQPAELEDSGVYFCASSRDGVETQYFGPGTRLLVL.

The gene calls are TRBV30 and TRBJ2-6, with D perhaps TRBD1 or TRBD2 (6 bases each). Per the germline V gene, CDR1 is GTSNPN and CDR2 is SVGIG (reference sequence). The CDR3 is 15 amino acids. Trimming shortened V by 3 bases and J by 0 bases, and 9 bases separated the two germline ends. In DNA form, the CDR3 reads TGTGCCTGGAGGGGGGGCCACTCTGGGGCCAACGTCCTGACTTTC. Its protein product is CAWRGGHSGANVLTF.

This clonotype came up many times. V is TRBV29-1 and J is TRBJ2-1; 10 positions match TRBD2. J gave up 9 bases and V 4 bases, and 3 bases lay outside the gene matches. Germline values: CDR1 SQVTM, CDR2 ANQGSEA. CDR3 length: 12 amino acids. As DNA, the CDR3 is TGCAGCGTTGTAGCGGGAGGCCTTGAGCAGTTCTTC. This encodes CSVVAGGLEQFF.

The table lists this clonotype with many counts. This chain links TRBV7-2 with TRBJ2-1; TRBD2 matches 10 bases. This CDR3 comprises 16 residues. Germline V gene data show CDR1 as SGHTA and CDR2 as FQGNSA. The J segment lost 7 bases and the V segment lost 5 bases, leaving 11 bases of the junction unmatched. The CDR3: CASSRRGLAKGNEQFF. The CDR3 DNA reads TGTGCCAGCAGCCGCAGGGGACTAGCGAAAGGGAATGAGCAGTTCTTC.

This clonotype was found many times. J is TRBJ2-7 and V is TRBV30; 10 positions match TRBD1. The ends lost 1 base at V and 5 bases at J; junction bases unmatched: 5. Per germline, CDR1 GTSNPN and CDR2 SVGIG (reference sequence). The CDR3 has 14 residues. The CDR3 DNA is TGTGCCTGGAGTGGGGGACAGGGGACCAACGAGCAGTACTTC. As protein: CAWSGGQGTNEQYF.

This clonotype has ten or more counts. The chain is built from TRBV29-1 and TRBJ2-7; 12 bases are a match to TRBD2. With V trimmed by 1 base and J by 3 bases, 1 base remained unmatched. The CDR3 extends over 14 amino acids. Per the germline V gene, CDR1 is SQVTM and CDR2 is ANQGSEA. CDR3 protein: CSVEGLAGVYEQYF. CDR3 sequence (DNA): TGCAGCGTTGAAGGACTAGCGGGAGTCTACGAGCAGTACTTC.

The rearrangement uses TRBV10-3 and TRBJ1-5; D gene ambiguous. Per the germline V gene, CDR1 is ENHRY and CDR2 is SYGVKD. V lost 7 bases and J lost 0, with 7 bases in between. This CDR3 is 13 amino acids long. CDR3 residues: CAITTDSNQPQHF. The CDR3, as DNA: TGTGCCATCACCACGGATAGCAATCAGCCCCAGCATTTT.

V usage is TRBV15 and J usage is TRBJ2-2, with 8 bases that match TRBD1. The V gene's germline CDR1 is LNHNV and CDR2 YYDKDF (reference sequence). There are 17 residues in the CDR3. V lost 1 base and J lost 4; bases outside the gene matches: 8. CDR3 residues: CATSRVSQGATTGELFF. The DNA of the CDR3 is TGTGCCACCAGCAGAGTTTCCCAGGGGGCGACCACCGGGGAGCTGTTTTTT.

This clonotype has a count of ten or more. This sequence joins TRBV11-2 and TRBJ2-1; D gene ambiguous. V was cut by 6 bases and J by 0 bases, with 15 bases left in between. CDR3 size: 16 residues. CDR1 and CDR2 (germline): SGHAT, FQNNGV. The CDR3: CASRSSGPSSYNEQFF. DNA for the CDR3: TGTGCCAGCAGGAGTTCGGGCCCCAGCTCCTACAATGAGCAGTTCTTC.

The sample holds a few counts of this clonotype. The chain recombines TRBV7-9 with TRBJ2-2; the D gene is possibly TRBD1 (5 bases). Germline V gives CDR1 SEHNR, CDR2 FQNEAQ (reference sequence). V shed 5 bases and J shed 1 base, with 11 bases lying between them. The CDR3 totals 15 residues. Written as DNA, the CDR3 is TGTGCCAGCAGCGAGCGTGGACAGAACACCGGGGAGCTGTTTTTT. Amino acids: CASSERGQNTGELFF. Complete variable domain (other parts from reference TRBV7-9 and TRBJ2-2): DTGVSQNPRHKITKRGQNVTFRCDPISEHNRLYWYRQTLGQGPEFLTYFQNEAQLEKSRLLSDRFSAERPKGSFSTLEIQRTEQGDSAMYLCASSERGQNTGELFFGEGSRLTVL.

This clonotype was detected only a few times. V usage is TRBV29-1 and J usage is TRBJ2-1, with 7 positions matching TRBD2. CDR3 length: 15 amino acids. V gave up 3 bases and J gave up 1 base; unmatched junction bases: 6. The germline CDR1 and CDR2 sequences are SQVTM and ANQGSEA. DNA of the CDR3: TGCAGCGTTGAGGGCGGGAGTGTTTCCTACAATGAGCAGTTCTTC. This encodes CSVEGGSVSYNEQFF.

This clonotype was seen more than once but under ten times. The chain couples TRBV10-2 to TRBJ2-2; possible D gene TRBD1, 6 bases. V was shortened by 6 bases and J by 0 bases, with 14 bases between the two germline ends. The length of the CDR3 is 16 residues. From germline, CDR1 is WSHSY and CDR2 SAAADI. The CDR3 bases are TGCGCCAGCAGACTCCACGGACAGACGAACACCGGGGAGCTGTTTTTT. Protein sequence: CASRLHGQTNTGELFF.

At least ten counts were recorded for this clonotype. The chain uses TRBV2 and TRBJ1-1, with D perhaps TRBD1 (5 bases). Trimming cost V 2 bases and J 5 bases, with 12 bases left between them. Looked up from germline, CDR1 is SNHLY and CDR2 is FYNNEI. This CDR3 spans 14 amino acids. This CDR3 is CASSEYLQGTEAFF. CDR3 coding DNA: TGTGCCAGCAGTGAATATCTCCAGGGAACTGAAGCTTTCTTT.

This clonotype was picked up many times. The V call is TRBV11-2, the J call TRBJ2-7; a weak D match, TRBD2 (6 bases). The V gene lost 5 bases and the J gene lost 0 bases, with 11 bases spanning the gap. Per germline, CDR1 SGHAT and CDR2 FQNNGV. The CDR3 has 14 amino acids. CDR3 DNA sequence: TGTGCCAGCAGCCGGGACTCGAGCTCCTACGAGCAGTACTTC. It specifies CASSRDSSSYEQYF.

This clonotype has only a few counts. The chain carries TRBV4-1 and TRBJ1-5; 9 positions agree with TRBD1. This CDR3 region has 15 residues. J gave up 6 bases and V 3 bases, and 6 bases lay outside the gene matches. CDR1 and CDR2 from the germline V gene are MGHRA and YSYEKL. CDR3: CASSQGQGDFQPQHF. In nucleotides, the CDR3 is TGCGCCAGCAGCCAGGGACAGGGTGATTTTCAGCCCCAGCATTTT.

The sample holds a few counts of this clonotype. This chain links TRBV7-9 with TRBJ1-2; 8 bases are a match to TRBD1. V was pared by 5 bases and J by 5 bases, with 16 bases of the junction left unmatched. The CDR3 length is 17 residues. Per germline, CDR1 SEHNR and CDR2 FQNEAQ (reference sequence). The CDR3 spells CASSLGTGGSLGYGYTF. The CDR3 DNA reads as TGTGCCAGCAGCCTAGGGACAGGAGGATCCTTAGGATATGGCTACACCTTC.

This clonotype was seen at least ten times. This chain links TRBV6-5 with TRBJ2-1; TRBD2 might be the D (6 bases). The CDR3 is 15 residues long. The V end was cut by 3 bases, the J end by 6 bases, with 15 bases between. Germline CDR1 reads MNHEY; CDR2 reads SVGAGI. This CDR3 reads CASSYTRDFFNEQFF. The CDR3 DNA follows: TGTGCCAGCAGTTATACGCGGGACTTTTTCAATGAGCAGTTCTTC.

This clonotype was counted many times. V usage is TRBV7-8 and J usage is TRBJ2-1, with a possible D match to TRBD2 (5 bases). The CDR3 runs 15 residues. Trimming removed 3 bases at V and 2 bases at J, with 11 bases between. CDR1 and CDR2 (germline): SGHVS, FQNEAQ. The DNA for the CDR3 is TGTGCCAGCAGCTTCGGGCGGGCGCCCTACAATGAGCAGTTCTTC. It specifies CASSFGRAPYNEQFF. The variable domain in full, with the rest retrieved from reference TRBV7-8 and TRBJ2-1, is GAGVSQSPRYKVAKRGQDVALRCDPISGHVSLFWYQQALGQGPEFLTYFQNEAQLDKSGLPSDRFFAERPEGSVSTLKIQRTQQEDSAVYLCASSFGRAPYNEQFFGPGTRLTVL.

In this sample, this clonotype turned up a few times. The chain carries TRBV19 and TRBJ2-1; 10 bases match TRBD2. Per the germline V gene, CDR1 is LNHDA and CDR2 is SQIVND (reference sequence). CDR3 size: 16 residues. The ends lost 1 base at V and 6 bases at J; junction bases unmatched: 6. The CDR3 spells CASSIVSAGGPNEQFF. The CDR3 nucleotides read TGTGCCAGTAGTATAGTATCAGCGGGAGGGCCCAATGAGCAGTTCTTC.

As for this clonotype: Without the conserved terminal phenylalanine or tryptophan, this CDR3 likely stems from a read error. The V call is TRBV7-2, the J call TRBJ2-5; possibly TRBD1 for D (6 bases). The CDR3 runs to 13 residues. Germline V lookup: CDR1 SGHTA, CDR2 FQGNSA. V shed 4 bases and J shed 3 bases, with 9 bases lying between them. The CDR3 loop reads CASSSQGKETQYV. The DNA for the CDR3 is TGTGCCAGCAGCTCACAGGGAAAAGAGACCCAGTACGTC.

This clonotype was counted between two and nine times. J is TRBJ2-1 and V is TRBV18, with 7 positions matching TRBD2. CDR3 length equals 12 residues. The ends lost 1 base at V and 15 bases at J; junction bases unmatched: 6. In germline, CDR1 is KGHSH, CDR2 LQKENI. The CDR3 protein is CASSPRSRGVFF. The DNA of the CDR3 is TGTGCCAGCTCACCACGGAGTCGGGGGGTGTTCTTC.

This clonotype was seen many times. The V call is TRBV18, the J call TRBJ2-7; possible D gene TRBD2, 6 bases. There are 15 residues in the CDR3. Germline V CDR1 and CDR2: KGHSH, LQKENI. Trimming removed 0 bases from V and 5 bases from J, with 14 bases in between. The CDR3 is CASSPPSGSGDEQYF. CDR3 in DNA: TGTGCCAGCTCACCACCGTCCGGGAGTGGCGACGAGCAGTACTTC.

In this sample, this clonotype turned up many times. The V gene is TRBV12-3 or TRBV12-4, the J gene TRBJ2-3; D is perhaps TRBD2 (5 bases). The CDR3 consists of 15 residues. The V gene lost 1 base and the J gene lost 0 bases, with 8 bases spanning the gap. The CDR3 reads CASSLGRASTDTQYF. The CDR3 DNA reads TGTGCCAGCAGTTTAGGGCGGGCTAGCACAGATACGCAGTATTTT.

This clonotype has ten or more counts. This chain uses TRBV7-9 with TRBJ2-2; 11 positions match TRBD2. The CDR3 has 15 amino acids. Trimming at V came to 5 bases and at J to 4 bases, leaving 3 bases not matched to a gene. The germline CDR1 and CDR2 sequences are SEHNR and FQNEAQ (reference sequence). CDR3 amino acids: CASSLLAGGTGELFF. CDR3 bases: TGTGCCAGCAGCCTGCTAGCGGGAGGCACCGGGGAGCTGTTTTTT.

In this sample, this clonotype turned up a few times. No conserved phenylalanine or tryptophan is present at the end of the CDR3, so a read error is the likely explanation. The chain links TRBV12-3 or TRBV12-4 to TRBJ2-5; TRBD2 agrees at 11 bases. Trimming took 5 bases from V and 1 from J; bases not matched to a gene: 6. This CDR3 has 16 residues. CDR3 amino acids: CASSTGTSGFQETQYL. The DNA of the CDR3 is TGTGCCAGCAGTACCGGGACTAGCGGATTCCAAGAGACCCAGTACCTC.

This clonotype has just a few counts. This may be a read error, as it is one base from a much larger clone. This CDR3 reads CATSRVRSSDEQFF. The CDR3 DNA is TGTGCCACCAGCAGAGTTAGGTCTTCCGATGAGCAGTTCTTC. The chain carries TRBV15 and TRBJ2-1, with no clear D. This CDR3 comprises 14 residues. Germline assignment: CDR1 LNHNV and CDR2 YYDKDF (reference sequence). V lost 1 base, J lost 8 bases, and 12 bases lay in between.